The source of this TCR beta chain is a study of tumor and adjacent non-tumor tissue in lung cancer. Turning to the study itself: Histology: about 13 adenocarcinoma, a couple of squamous cell carcinoma, 1 small cell lung cancer. Study outcomes and limitations: Compared with tumor, normal lung showed significantly lower TCR diversity.

Details on this clonotype: Its specificity is not known.

Germline CDR1 and CDR2: MNHNS and SASEGT. J was trimmed by 6 bases and V by 11 bases; bases with no gene match: 12. The CDR3 has 14 amino acids. RNA was extracted from bulk tissue without any cell sorting. TCRbeta libraries were built with three rounds of nested PCR, modified from ARM-PCR. TCRdb redid the calling of the multiplex PCR reads with MiXCR, one entry per CDR3 protein. The repertoire includes over 110,000 distinct CDR3 sequences, around 67% of them detected once, and 15% to 20% sits in the top ten. The V call is TRBV6-1, the J call TRBJ2-2; 7 nucleotides line up with TRBD1. The source of this sequence is a man in his 60s with small cell lung cancer. Sequencing was done on a sample of lung tumor tissue. The CDR3 coding sequence is TGTGCCGCTAGCTGGACAGGCGGCGCCGGGGAGCTGTTTTTT. It translates to CAASWTGGAGELFF.